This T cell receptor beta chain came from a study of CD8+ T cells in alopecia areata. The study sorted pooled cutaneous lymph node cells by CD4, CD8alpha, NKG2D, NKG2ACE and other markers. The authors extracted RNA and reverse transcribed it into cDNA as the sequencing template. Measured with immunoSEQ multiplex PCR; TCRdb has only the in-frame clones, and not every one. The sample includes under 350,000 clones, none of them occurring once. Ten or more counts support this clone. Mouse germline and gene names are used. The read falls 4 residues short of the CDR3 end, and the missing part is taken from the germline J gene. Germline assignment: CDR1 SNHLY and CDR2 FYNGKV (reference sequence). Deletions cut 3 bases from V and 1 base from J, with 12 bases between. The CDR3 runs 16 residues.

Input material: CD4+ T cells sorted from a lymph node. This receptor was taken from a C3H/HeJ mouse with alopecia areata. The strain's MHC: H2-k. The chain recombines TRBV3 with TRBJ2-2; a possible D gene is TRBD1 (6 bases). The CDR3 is CASSFSRTENTGQLYF. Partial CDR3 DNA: TGTGCCAGCAGCTTCTCCCGGACAGAAAACACCGGG.